Shown below are 30 T cell receptor beta chains from a single sample sequenced in a study of blood T cells in healthy people across ages (dated by TCRdb to between 2014 and 2017). Library preparation used 5' RACE. The instrument was an Illumina HiSeq 2500. A second PCR of roughly 7 to 12 cycles was run with a J-beta primer mix and a sample-barcoded 5' primer. Clones were called with MiXCR by TCRdb after fastp trimmed the public reads at Q25, and only in-frame beta chains were retained. Records with the same CDR3 protein are collapsed into one entry carrying the most frequent genes and DNA. This sample comprises some 900,000 distinct CDR3 sequences, roughly 26% of them detected only once. The ten most abundant clones make up approximately 15% of the sample. Sequences were obtained from blood. These receptors came from a woman of 80 years or more in good health.

This clonotype was observed at least ten times. The chain is built from TRBV12-3 or TRBV12-4 and TRBJ2-7, with D perhaps matching TRBD1 or TRBD2 (5 bases each). The CDR3 has 13 amino acids. V was clipped by 6 bases and J by 2 bases, with 11 bases between them. CDR3 sequence (DNA): TGTGCCAGCAGCCGGGGCGGTACCTACGAGCAGTACTTC. This encodes CASSRGGTYEQYF.

This clonotype was counted only a few times. A much larger clone sits a single nucleotide away, making a read error possible. The J gene is TRBJ2-5, the V gene TRBV7-2, with no clear D. The better agreement between TRBJ2-7 and the DNA end casts doubt on the J call. This CDR3 is built from 13 residues. Germline CDR1 and CDR2: SGHTA and FQGNSA. This CDR3 reads CASSLGPRDEQYF. Written as DNA, the CDR3 is TGTGCCAGCAGCTTAGGCCCTCGGGACGAGCAGTACTTC.

This clonotype has ten or more counts. The CDR3 here is CASSLGLGGRGLDNEQFF. For the CDR3, the DNA is TGTGCCAGCAGCTTAGGTTTGGGAGGGCGGGGGTTGGACAATGAGCAGTTCTTC. This chain connects TRBV11-2 to TRBJ2-1, with TRBD2 identical over 7 bases. This CDR3 contains 18 residues. V shed 1 base and J 5 bases; nucleotides not matched to a gene: 14. CDR1 SGHAT and CDR2 FQNNGV come from the germline V gene.

This clonotype was detected ten times or more. This sequence joins TRBV27 and TRBJ2-1; TRBD2 matches at 9 bases. The V segment lost 7 bases and the J segment 10 bases; nucleotides outside the gene matches: 17. The germline CDR1 and CDR2 sequences are MNHEY and SMNVEV (reference sequence). CDR3 length: 16 amino acids. Here the CDR3 reads CASIPLEASGAREQFF. The CDR3 nucleotides read TGTGCCAGCATTCCCTTGGAGGCTAGCGGGGCGAGGGAGCAGTTCTTC.

This clonotype was detected a few times. In nucleotides, the CDR3 is TGTGCCAGTAGGCCGCGGGGGAAAGGGACTGAAGCTTTCTTT. Translated, it gives CASRPRGKGTEAFF. This chain joins TRBV19 and TRBJ1-1; D might be TRBD1 (5 bases). CDR1 and CDR2 (germline): LNHDA, SQIVND (reference sequence). Trimming removed 6 bases from V and 5 bases from J, with 16 bases in between. The CDR3 is 14 amino acids.

The chain employs TRBV5-1 and TRBJ1-1; possibly TRBD1 for D (5 bases). Germline lookup yields CDR1 SGHRS and CDR2 YFSETQ. Trimming removed 1 base at V and 1 base at J, with 11 bases between. CDR3 size: 15 residues. CDR3 in amino acids: CASSLTVTGNTEAFF. CDR3 sequence (DNA): TGCGCCAGCAGCTTGACGGTTACAGGGAACACTGAAGCTTTCTTT. The full variable domain, in which reference TRBV5-1 and TRBJ1-1 provide the parts outside the CDR3, is KAGVTQTPRYLIKTRGQQVTLSCSPISGHRSVSWYQQTPGQGLQFLFEYFSETQRNKGNFPGRFSGRQFSNSRSEMNVSTLELGDSALYLCASSLTVTGNTEAFFGQGTRLTVV.

This chain joins TRBV11-2 and TRBJ1-2, with D perhaps matching TRBD1 (6 bases). The germline V gene has CDR1 SGHAT and CDR2 FQNNGV. The germline V and J ends were trimmed by 1 base and 2 bases, with 14 bases remaining between them. The length of the CDR3 is 16 residues. CDR3 nucleotide sequence: TGTGCCAGCAGCTTAGGTCTTGGACAGCAGAACTATGGCTACACCTTC. Residues: CASSLGLGQQNYGYTF.

A remark on this clonotype: This clone may be a read error of a much larger clone one base away. The chain uses TRBV12-3 or TRBV12-4 and TRBJ2-6; D possibly corresponds to TRBD1 (5 bases). The CDR3 contains 15 residues. With 7 bases removed from V and 1 base from J, the gap between germline ends came to 11 bases. CDR3 in DNA: TGTGCCAGCAATCCCCAGGGTTCTGGGGCCAACGTCCTGACTTTC. Its protein product is CASNPQGSGANVLTF.

The CDR3 is CASSIAAGGGSNEQFF. The DNA for the CDR3 is TGTGCCAGTAGTATAGCGGCTGGAGGAGGGTCCAATGAGCAGTTCTTC. This rearrangement joins TRBV19 to TRBJ2-1, with D possibly being TRBD2 (6 bases). Trimming cost V 1 base and J 6 bases, with 16 bases left between them. The length of the CDR3 is 16 residues. CDR1 is LNHDA, CDR2 SQIVND, per germline (reference sequence). The entire variable domain, with the rest obtained from reference TRBV19 and TRBJ2-1, is as follows: DGGITQSPKYLFRKEGQNVTLSCEQNLNHDAMYWYRQDPGQGLRLIYYSQIVNDFQKGDIAEGYSVSREKKESFPLTVTSAQKNPTAFYLCASSIAAGGGSNEQFFGPGTRLTVL.

There are many counts of this clonotype. This chain uses TRBV15 with TRBJ2-7, with no clear D. In germline, CDR1 is LNHNV, CDR2 YYDKDF (reference sequence). V dropped 3 bases and J dropped 3 bases, with 15 bases sitting between them. The CDR3 is 15 residues long. The chain's CDR3 is CATSSDPGSYYEQYF. CDR3 coding DNA: TGTGCCACCAGCAGCGACCCCGGGTCATACTACGAGCAGTACTTC.

This sequence joins TRBV20-1 and TRBJ1-2, with TRBD1 matching 9 bases. From germline, CDR1 is DFQATT and CDR2 SNEGSKA (reference sequence). This CDR3 has 14 amino acids. After removal of 3 bases from V and 3 bases from J, the junction contained 5 bases not matched to a gene. CDR3 region: CSASGQGTDYGYTF. CDR3 in DNA: TGCAGTGCTAGTGGACAGGGGACGGACTATGGCTACACCTTC.

In regard to this clonotype: Since a much larger clone is just one base distant, this may be a read error. The gene calls are TRBV2 and TRBJ2-3, with 7 bases identical to TRBD2. Germline lookup yields CDR1 SNHLY and CDR2 FYNNEI. The CDR3 has 15 residues. V shed 6 bases, J shed 5 bases, and the junction held 11 bases outside the gene matches. The CDR3 DNA follows: TGTGCCAGCAGGTGGCTAGCGGAGCAGCAAGATACGCAGTATTTT. Its translation: CASRWLAEQQDTQYF.

There are many counts of this clonotype. The chain carries TRBV10-2 and TRBJ2-7; possibly TRBD1 for D (5 bases). V was trimmed by 2 bases and J by 6 bases, leaving 11 bases between them. Germline values: CDR1 WSHSY, CDR2 SAAADI. The CDR3 is 13 residues long. CDR3 region: CASSEAGSVEQYF. CDR3 DNA: TGCGCCAGCAGTGAGGCAGGGTCGGTCGAGCAGTACTTC.

Regarding this clonotype: The junction does not match germline at one end; this may be a read error. The chain links TRBV28 to TRBJ1-2; 9 bases are a match to TRBD1. The CDR3 has 13 residues. Germline assignment: CDR1 MDHEN and CDR2 SYDVKM. This chain's CDR3 is CASSTGQGYDYTF. The DNA for the CDR3 is TGTGCCAGCAGTACGGGACAGGGCTATGACTACACCTTC.

This clonotype was observed many times. J is TRBJ1-2 and V is TRBV5-1; D remains unclear. V was shortened by 3 bases and J by 4 bases, with 19 bases between the two germline ends. Germline V gene data show CDR1 as SGHRS and CDR2 as YFSETQ. The CDR3 has 16 residues. The CDR3 sequence is CASSSGSDSQGYGYTF. Here the CDR3 DNA reads TGCGCCAGCAGCTCCGGGTCGGACTCCCAAGGCTATGGCTACACCTTC.

This clonotype was picked up many times. The chain joins TRBV3-1 to TRBJ1-1, with unresolved D. The V end lost 3 bases, the J end lost 1 base, and 9 bases lay between the germline ends. There are 14 residues in the CDR3. Germline V gives CDR1 LGHDT, CDR2 YNNKEL (reference sequence). CDR3 loop: CASSHRHQNTEAFF. The CDR3 DNA follows: TGTGCCAGCAGCCATCGACACCAGAACACTGAAGCTTTCTTT.

This clonotype has a single count. Because the CDR3 is missing its conserved closing phenylalanine or tryptophan, this is likely a read error. This sequence joins TRBV3-1 and TRBJ2-2; a weak D match, TRBD1 (6 bases). The germline gives CDR1 LGHDT, CDR2 YNNKEL (reference sequence). CDR3 length: 14 residues. V was clipped by 6 bases and J by 8 bases, with 16 bases between them. The DNA for the CDR3 is TGTGCCAGCAGGTGGACAGTTTTCGCTGGGGAGCTGTTTTTG. Encoded protein: CASRWTVFAGELFL.

This clonotype has a handful of counts. The CDR3 DNA sequence: TGTGCCAGCAGCTCGGAAGTCGGACAGAGCTATGGCTACACCTTC. Translating it yields CASSSEVGQSYGYTF. The gene calls are TRBV11-2 and TRBJ1-2, with TRBD1 as a possible D gene (6 bases). V was clipped by 4 bases and J by 4 bases, with 16 bases between them. CDR3 length: 15 amino acids. Looked up from germline, CDR1 is SGHAT and CDR2 is FQNNGV.

This clonotype was seen at least ten times. V is TRBV7-2 and J is TRBJ2-3; perhaps D is TRBD1 or TRBD2 (5 bases each). CDR1 and CDR2 from the germline V gene are SGHTA and FQGNSA. V was cut by 1 base and J by 3 bases, with 11 bases left in between. The CDR3 consists of 15 residues. CDR3 sequence: CASSLDRGATDTQYF. CDR3 bases: TGTGCCAGCAGCTTAGATAGGGGAGCGACAGATACGCAGTATTTT. Drawing the rest from reference TRBV7-2 and TRBJ2-3, the complete variable domain is GAGVSQSPSNKVTEKGKDVELRCDPISGHTALYWYRQSLGQGLEFLIYFQGNSAPDKSGLPSDRFSAERTGGSVSTLTIQRTQQEDSAVYLCASSLDRGATDTQYFGPGTRLTVL.

This clonotype has at least ten counts. This chain's CDR3 is CASSLGDKYEQYF. DNA for the CDR3: TGCGCCAGCAGCTTAGGGGACAAGTACGAGCAGTACTTC. The rearrangement joins TRBV5-1 to TRBJ2-7, with D perhaps TRBD1 (6 bases). Germline loops: CDR1 SGHRS, CDR2 YFSETQ. The CDR3 contains 13 residues. V gave up 2 bases and J gave up 4 bases, with 10 bases separating them.

The sample holds many counts of this clonotype. The chain joins TRBV5-1 to TRBJ2-7; 7 bases line up with TRBD1. Trimming cost V 0 bases and J 4 bases; bases outside gene matches: 13. Germline CDR1 and CDR2: SGHRS and YFSETQ. The CDR3 is 17 amino acids. This CDR3 reads CASSLVPTGKMDYEQYF. The CDR3 bases are TGCGCCAGCAGCTTGGTCCCGACAGGGAAAATGGATTACGAGCAGTACTTC.

The table lists this clonotype with a few counts. J is TRBJ1-6 and V is TRBV20-1; D unresolved. Trimming removed 0 bases from V and 4 bases from J, with 19 bases in between. The CDR3 loop spans 18 amino acids. CDR1 and CDR2 from the germline V gene are DFQATT and SNEGSKA (reference sequence). The CDR3 nucleotides read TGCAGTGCTAGAGATCGCTCAACTTCCCTCGATTATAATTCACCCCTCCACTTT. As protein: CSARDRSTSLDYNSPLHF.

This clonotype has just a few counts. A much bigger clone sits one base away, suggesting this may be a read error. The J gene is TRBJ2-1, the V gene TRBV4-3; tentatively, D is TRBD2 (6 bases). V was trimmed by 4 bases and J by 3 bases, leaving 19 bases between them. Germline lookup yields CDR1 LGHNA and CDR2 YSLEER. This CDR3 contains 17 residues. The DNA for the CDR3 is TGCGCCAGCAGCCTTCAACCCGGGGCTAGCGACTACAATGAGCAGTTCTTC. Protein product: CASSLQPGASDYNEQFF.

This clonotype was recorded at least ten times. The rearrangement uses TRBV7-2 and TRBJ1-5; perhaps TRBD1 as D (5 bases). V lost 5 bases to trimming and J lost 0 bases, with 17 bases between them. The CDR3 consists of 17 residues. Germline loops: CDR1 SGHTA, CDR2 FQGNSA. The CDR3 nucleotides read TGTGCCAGCAGCCAGGGCGGGGGGGGGTATAGCAATCAGCCCCAGCATTTT. It yields the protein CASSQGGGGYSNQPQHF.

This clonotype has only a few counts. A read error is possible here, since a much larger clone lies one base away. The V call is TRBV12-3 or TRBV12-4, the J call TRBJ2-3; 7 positions match TRBD2. The CDR3 spans 16 residues. The junction had 6 bases not matched to a gene; V was cut back by 3 bases and J by 0 bases. For the CDR3, the DNA is TGTGCCAGCAGTTTTTTGGGAGGGATTAGCACAGATACGCAGTATTTT. As protein: CASSFLGGISTDTQYF.

This clonotype was found many times. The chain joins TRBV12-3 or TRBV12-4 to TRBJ2-1; possibly TRBD1 for D (6 bases). The CDR3 consists of 14 residues. Trimming shortened V by 2 bases and J by 3 bases, and 8 bases separated the two germline ends. This CDR3 reads CASSLSGDYNEQFF. CDR3 DNA: TGTGCCAGCAGTTTATCAGGGGACTACAATGAGCAGTTCTTC.

Comments on this clonotype: This could be a read error, since a much larger clone is one nucleotide away. The rearrangement links TRBV18 to TRBJ2-7; TRBD1 matches 7 bases. The CDR3 spans 12 residues. The ends lost 3 bases at V and 9 bases at J; junction bases unmatched: 5. The germline V gene has CDR1 KGHSH and CDR2 LQKENI. CDR3 residues: CASSPGTAGQYF. CDR3 coding DNA: TGTGCCAGCTCACCCGGGACAGCCGGGCAGTACTTC.

Comment on this clonotype: It may be a read error: a sequence one base away is much more abundant. The chain has TRBV5-1 and TRBJ2-1; the D call may be TRBD1 or TRBD2 (5 bases each). The CDR3 loop spans 15 amino acids. Deletions cut 4 bases from V and 10 bases from J, with 21 bases between. Germline assignment: CDR1 SGHRS and CDR2 YFSETQ. Here the CDR3 reads CASSTGTFEGSEQFF. CDR3 nucleotide sequence: TGCGCCAGCAGCACCGGGACGTTCGAGGGTTCCGAGCAGTTCTTC.

The CDR3 bases are TGCAGTGCTGAGGGGAGGACCTACAATGAGCAGTACTTC. Protein product: CSAEGRTYNEQYF. This rearrangement joins TRBV20-1 to TRBJ2-1, with D perhaps matching TRBD2 (6 bases). The better agreement between TRBJ2-7 and the DNA end casts doubt on the J call. This CDR3 has 13 residues. CDR1 and CDR2 (germline): DFQATT, SNEGSKA (reference sequence).

This clonotype was seen just once. One end of the junction is discordant with germline, which a read error may explain. The chain has TRBV11-3 and TRBJ2-1; D possibly corresponds to TRBD1 (6 bases). Germline CDR1 and CDR2: SGHNT and YENEEA. The CDR3 is made up of 15 amino acids. The CDR3 region is CASSLRGIGYNEQLF. CDR3 DNA: TGTGCCAGCAGCTTAAGGGGGATCGGGTACAATGAGCAGCTCTTC.